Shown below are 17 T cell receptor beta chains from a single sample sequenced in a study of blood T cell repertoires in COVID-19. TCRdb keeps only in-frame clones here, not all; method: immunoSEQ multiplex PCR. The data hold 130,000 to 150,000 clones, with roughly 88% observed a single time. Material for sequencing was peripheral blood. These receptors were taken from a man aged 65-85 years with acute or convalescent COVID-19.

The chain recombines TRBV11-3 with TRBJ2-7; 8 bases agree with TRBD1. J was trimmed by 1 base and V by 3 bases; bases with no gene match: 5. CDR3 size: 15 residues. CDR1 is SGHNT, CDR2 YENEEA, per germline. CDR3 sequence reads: CASSLGQATSYEQYF. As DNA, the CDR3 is TGTGCCAGCAGCTTGGGACAGGCAACTTCCTACGAGCAGTACTTC.

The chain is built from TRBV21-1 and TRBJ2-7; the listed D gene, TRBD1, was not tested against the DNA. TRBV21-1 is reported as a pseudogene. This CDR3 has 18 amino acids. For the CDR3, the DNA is TGTGCCAGCAGCAAAGCAAATAATAGGGGACAGCGACTACTCGAGCAGTACTTC. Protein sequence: CASSKANNRGQRLLEQYF.

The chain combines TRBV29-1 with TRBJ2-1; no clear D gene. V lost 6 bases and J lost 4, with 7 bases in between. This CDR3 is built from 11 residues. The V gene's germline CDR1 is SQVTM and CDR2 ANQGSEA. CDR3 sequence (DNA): TGCAGCGTCCAGATTTACAATGAGCAGTTCTTC. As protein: CSVQIYNEQFF.

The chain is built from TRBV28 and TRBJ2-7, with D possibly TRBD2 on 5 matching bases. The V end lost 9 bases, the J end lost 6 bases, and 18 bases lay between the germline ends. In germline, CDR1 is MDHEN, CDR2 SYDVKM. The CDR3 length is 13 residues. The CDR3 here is CASSTGWSGEQYF. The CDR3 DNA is TGTGCCAGTTCGACGGGATGGTCCGGCGAGCAGTACTTC. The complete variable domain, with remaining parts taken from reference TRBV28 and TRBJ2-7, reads DVKVTQSSRYLVKRTGEKVFLECVQDMDHENMFWYRQDPGLGLRLIYFSYDVKMKEKGDIPEGYSVSREKKERFSLILESASTNQTSMYLCASSTGWSGEQYFGPGTRLTVT.

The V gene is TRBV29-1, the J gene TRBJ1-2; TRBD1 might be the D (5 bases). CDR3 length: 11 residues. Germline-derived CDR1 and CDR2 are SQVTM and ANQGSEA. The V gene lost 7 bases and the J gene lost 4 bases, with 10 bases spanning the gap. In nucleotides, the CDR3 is TGCAGCGGTAGCGGGACCTATGGCTACACCTTC. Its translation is CSGSGTYGYTF.

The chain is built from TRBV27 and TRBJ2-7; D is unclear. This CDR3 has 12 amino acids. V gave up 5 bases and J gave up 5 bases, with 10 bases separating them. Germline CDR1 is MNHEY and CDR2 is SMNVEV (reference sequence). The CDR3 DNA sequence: TGTGCCAGCAGTGACCCTCTAGACGAGCAGTACTTC. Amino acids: CASSDPLDEQYF.

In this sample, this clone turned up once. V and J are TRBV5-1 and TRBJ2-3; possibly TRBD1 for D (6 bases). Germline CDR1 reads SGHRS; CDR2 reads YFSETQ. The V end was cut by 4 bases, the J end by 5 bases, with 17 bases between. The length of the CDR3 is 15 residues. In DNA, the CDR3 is TGCGCCAGCAGCCCTCTTCCGGGACAAAAAGATACGCAGTATTTT. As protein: CASSPLPGQKDTQYF.

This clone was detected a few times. The CDR3 DNA follows: TGCGCCAGCAGGGCCGAGGGAAAACTGTTTTTT. Translated, it gives CASRAEGKLFF. V and J are TRBV5-1 and TRBJ1-4; D uncertain. CDR1 is SGHRS, CDR2 YFSETQ, per germline. Deletions cut 5 bases from V and 10 bases from J, with 9 bases between. The CDR3 runs to 11 residues.

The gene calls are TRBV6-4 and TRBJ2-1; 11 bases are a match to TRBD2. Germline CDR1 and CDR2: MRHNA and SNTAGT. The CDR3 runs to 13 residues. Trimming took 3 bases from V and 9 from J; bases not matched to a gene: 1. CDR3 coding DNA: TGTGCCAGCAGTGAGCTAGCGGGAGGTGAGCAGTTCTTC. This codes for CASSELAGGEQFF.

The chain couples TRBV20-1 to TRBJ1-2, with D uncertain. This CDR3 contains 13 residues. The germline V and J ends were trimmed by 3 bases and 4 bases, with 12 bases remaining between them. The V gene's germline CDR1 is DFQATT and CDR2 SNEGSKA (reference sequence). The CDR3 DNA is TGCAGTGCTAGTCGGACGGGAACCTATGGCTACACCTTC. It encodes CSASRTGTYGYTF.

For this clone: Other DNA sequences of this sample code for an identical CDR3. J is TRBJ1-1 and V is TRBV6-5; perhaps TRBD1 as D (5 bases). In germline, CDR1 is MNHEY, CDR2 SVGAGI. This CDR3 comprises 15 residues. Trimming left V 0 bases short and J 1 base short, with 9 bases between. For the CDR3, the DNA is TGTGCCAGCAGTTACTCGACCCAGGGGAACACTGAAGCTTTCTTT. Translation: CASSYSTQGNTEAFF.

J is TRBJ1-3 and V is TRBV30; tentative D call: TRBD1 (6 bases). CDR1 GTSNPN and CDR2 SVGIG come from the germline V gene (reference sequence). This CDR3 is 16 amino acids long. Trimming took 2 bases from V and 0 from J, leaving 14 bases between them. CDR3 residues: CAWSQGHSVSGNTIYF. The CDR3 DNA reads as TGTGCCTGGAGTCAGGGACATTCTGTCTCTGGAAACACCATATATTTT.

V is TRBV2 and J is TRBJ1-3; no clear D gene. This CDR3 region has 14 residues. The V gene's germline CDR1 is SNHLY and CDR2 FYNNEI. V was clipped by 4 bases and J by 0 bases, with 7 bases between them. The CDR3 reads CASSGQISGNTIYF. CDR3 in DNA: TGTGCCAGCAGTGGGCAGATCTCTGGAAACACCATATATTTT.

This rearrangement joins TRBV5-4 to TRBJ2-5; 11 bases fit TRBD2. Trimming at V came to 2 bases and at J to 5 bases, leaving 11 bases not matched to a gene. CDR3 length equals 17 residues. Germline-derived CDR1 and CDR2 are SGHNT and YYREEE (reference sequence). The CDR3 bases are TGTGCCAGCAGCTTTGGGGCTAGCGGGGGGCCGGGGGAGACCCAGTACTTC. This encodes CASSFGASGGPGETQYF.

The CDR3 DNA reads TGTGCCAGCAGTCATTTGGGGACATTTAAAGTGGGGGCCAATCAGCCCCAGCATTTT. Protein sequence: CASSHLGTFKVGANQPQHF. The V gene is TRBV28, the J gene TRBJ1-5, with D possibly matching TRBD1 (6 bases). The CDR3 spans 19 residues. Germline CDR1 is MDHEN and CDR2 is SYDVKM. V lost 5 bases, J lost 3 bases, and 26 bases lay in between.

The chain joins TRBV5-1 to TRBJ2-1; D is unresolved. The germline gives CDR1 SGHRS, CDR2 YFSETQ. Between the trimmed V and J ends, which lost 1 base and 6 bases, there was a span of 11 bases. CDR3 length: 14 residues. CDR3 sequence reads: CASSLLSSGNEQFF. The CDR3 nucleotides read TGCGCCAGCAGCTTGTTGAGCTCGGGCAATGAGCAGTTCTTC.

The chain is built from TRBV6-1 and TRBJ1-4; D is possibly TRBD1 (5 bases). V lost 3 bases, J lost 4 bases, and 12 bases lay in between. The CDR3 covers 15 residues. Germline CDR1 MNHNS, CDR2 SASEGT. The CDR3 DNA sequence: TGTGCCAGCAGTGACAGGGCGGAAGGTAATGAAAAACTGTTTTTT. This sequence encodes CASSDRAEGNEKLFF.